The rows below give T cell receptor beta chains drawn from one sample of a study of blood T cell repertoires in COVID-19. This table comes from immunoSEQ multiplex PCR, and its TCRdb copy is limited to in-frame clones, with some not included. The data contain a few hundred thousand clones, more than 70% of them singletons. The material sequenced was peripheral blood. Source of these receptors: a woman between 18 and 29 years old with acute or convalescent COVID-19. CDR3s include the opening cysteine and the closing phenylalanine or tryptophan. The D gene is left open where the match is weak. Some rows mark clone size as missing; the rest say once, few, many or name a class of expanded clone.

v_gene,d_gene,abundance,j_gene,CDR3aa,CDR3nt
TRBV7-2,TRBD1,-,TRBJ2-3,CASSLWQGAGDTQYF,TGTGCCAGCAGCTTATGGCAGGGGGCCGGAGATACGCAGTATTTT
TRBV7-9,TRBD1,-,TRBJ1-4,CASSLGAGGDEKLFF,TGTGCCAGCAGCTTAGGGGCAGGGGGCGACGAAAAACTGTTTTTT
TRBV5-4,TRBD2,-,TRBJ2-5,CASSLSGSPQETQYF,TGTGCCAGCAGTTTAAGCGGGAGTCCCCAAGAGACCCAGTACTTC
TRBV24-1,-,-,TRBJ2-1,CATSGDNTGNYNEQFF,TGTGCCACCAGTGGCGACAACACCGGGAACTACAATGAGCAGTTCTTC
TRBV18,TRBD1,few,TRBJ1-6,CASSPTGDLSPLHF,TGTGCCAGCTCACCGACAGGGGACTTATCACCCCTCCACTTT
TRBV20-1,TRBD2,-,TRBJ2-5,CSASGLAGGYGDGQETQYF,TGCAGTGCTAGTGGTCTAGCGGGAGGTTATGGGGATGGGCAAGAGACCCAGTACTTC
TRBV28,-,-,TRBJ1-1,CASSLWRQGLIEAFF,TGTGCCAGCAGTTTATGGCGGCAGGGCCTGATTGAAGCTTTCTTT
TRBV18,-,-,TRBJ1-1,CASSLQTGTPNTEAFF,TGTGCCAGCTCACTACAGACAGGAACTCCTAACACTGAAGCTTTCTTT
TRBV28,-,-,TRBJ1-4,CASSTDSWVGKLFF,TGTGCCAGCAGTACGGACTCTTGGGTCGGAAAACTGTTTTTT
TRBV12-5,-,-,TRBJ2-2,CASGEQRTSNTGELFF,TGTGCTAGTGGTGAGCAGAGGACATCGAACACCGGGGAGCTGTTTTTT
TRBV2,TRBD1,-,TRBJ2-7,CASQNRDRVLEQYF,TGTGCCAGCCAGAACCGGGACAGGGTTCTCGAGCAGTACTTC
TRBV12-5,-,-,TRBJ1-1,CASGFGVAGSSPEAFF,TGTGCTAGTGGTTTTGGTGTAGCAGGGTCTTCGCCTGAAGCTTTCTTT
TRBV28,-,-,TRBJ2-5,CASTPRQVGRTETQYF,TGTGCCAGCACCCCCAGACAGGTCGGGCGAACAGAGACCCAGTACTTC
TRBV13,-,-,TRBJ2-7,CASSLGQGGSGQYF,TGTGCCAGCAGCTTAGGACAGGGAGGGAGCGGGCAGTACTTC
TRBV7-2,-,-,TRBJ1-5,CASSLVDRPNQPQHF,TGTGCCAGCAGCTTAGTGGACAGACCCAATCAGCCCCAGCATTTT
TRBV4-1,TRBD1,-,TRBJ1-2,CASSQETGANYGYTF,TGCGCCAGCAGCCAAGAAACAGGGGCTAACTATGGCTACACCTTC
TRBV29-1,-,-,TRBJ2-1,CSAGPGSSYNEQFF,TGCAGCGCCGGACCTGGGAGCTCCTACAATGAGCAGTTCTTC
TRBV28,-,-,TRBJ2-2,CASRGAGELFF,TGTGCCAGCAGAGGGGCCGGGGAGCTGTTTTTT
TRBV4-2,TRBD2,-,TRBJ2-3,CASSQGRTSGRFSISTDTQYF,TGTGCCAGCAGCCAAGGAAGGACTAGCGGGAGATTTTCCATCAGCACAGATACGCAGTATTTT
TRBV18,TRBD1,-,TRBJ2-1,CASSGTQGANEQFF,TGTGCCAGCTCAGGAACACAGGGGGCGAATGAGCAGTTCTTC
TRBV28,-,-,TRBJ1-1,CASSPGWWAMNTEAFF,TGTGCCAGCAGTCCCGGTTGGTGGGCGATGAACACTGAAGCTTTCTTT
TRBV12-3/TRBV12-4,-,-,TRBJ1-1,CASSLKGTEAFF,TGTGCCAGCAGTTTAAAGGGGACTGAAGCTTTCTTT
TRBV7-8,-,-,TRBJ2-1,CASSFRVVGENEQFF,TGTGCCAGCAGCTTCAGGGTAGTTGGTGAGAATGAGCAGTTCTTC
TRBV7-8,TRBD1,-,TRBJ1-5,CASSSRQGRDQPQHF,TGTGCCAGCAGCTCCCGACAGGGACGAGATCAGCCCCAGCATTTT
TRBV7-9,TRBD1,-,TRBJ2-1,CASSLAVGQGGYNEQFF,TGTGCCAGCAGCTTAGCAGTGGGACAGGGGGGCTACAATGAGCAGTTCTTC
TRBV5-1,-,-,TRBJ2-1,CASSFAVNSYNEQFF,TGCGCCAGCAGCTTCGCGGTAAACTCCTACAATGAGCAGTTCTTC
TRBV27,TRBD2,-,TRBJ2-7,CASSFGRTSEQYF,TGTGCCAGCAGTTTCGGGAGGACGTCCGAGCAGTACTTC
TRBV7-9,TRBD1,-,TRBJ1-4,CANSSLRGRGEKLFF,TGTGCCAACAGCTCTCTCAGGGGGCGCGGCGAAAAACTGTTTTTT
TRBV23-1,TRBD1,-,TRBJ2-3,CASSQSGTGVISTQYF,TGCGCCAGCAGTCAATCGGGCACAGGGGTCATCAGTACGCAGTATTTT
TRBV13,-,-,TRBJ1-1,CASSPSFGHSMNTEAFF,TGTGCCAGCAGCCCCTCCTTCGGACATTCGATGAACACTGAAGCTTTCTTT
TRBV12-3/TRBV12-4,-,few,TRBJ1-2,CASSSRQGHGYTF,TGTGCCAGCAGTTCTCGGCAGGGGCATGGCTACACCTTC
TRBV19,TRBD1,once,TRBJ1-5,CASTLGRGLRQPQHF,TGTGCCAGTACCCTAGGTAGGGGGCTAAGGCAGCCCCAGCATTTT
TRBV6-2/TRBV6-3,-,-,TRBJ1-1,CASSYPMGGPNTEAFF,TGTGCCAGCAGTTACCCCATGGGAGGGCCAAACACTGAAGCTTTCTTT
TRBV12-3/TRBV12-4,-,-,TRBJ2-1,CASSLGGVAEQFF,TGTGCCAGCAGTTTAGGTGGAGTTGCCGAGCAGTTCTTC
TRBV5-8,TRBD1,-,TRBJ1-6,CASSTPTGATNSPLHF,TGTGCCAGCAGCACCCCGACAGGGGCCACTAATTCACCCCTCCACTTT
TRBV14,TRBD2,-,TRBJ2-5,CASSQDWGSGRARKTQYF,TGTGCCAGCAGCCAAGATTGGGGTAGCGGGAGGGCCCGTAAGACCCAGTACTTC
TRBV19,-,few,TRBJ2-3,CASSTADSRTDTQYF,TGTGCCAGTAGTACCGCGGACAGCCGCACAGATACGCAGTATTTT
TRBV5-1,TRBD1,-,TRBJ2-6,CASSFRGQGLLSGANVLTF,TGCGCCAGCAGCTTCAGGGGACAGGGCCTTTTATCTGGGGCCAACGTCCTGACTTTC
TRBV3-1/TRBV3-2,TRBD1,-,TRBJ2-3,CASSQESGTGYTDTQYF,TGTGCCAGCAGCCAAGAATCCGGGACAGGGTACACAGATACGCAGTATTTT
TRBV3-1/TRBV3-2,TRBD1,-,TRBJ2-4,CASSQVGGQSDIQYF,TGTGCCAGCAGCCAAGTAGGGGGACAGTCCGACATTCAGTACTTC
TRBV28,-,-,TRBJ1-4,CASHWTAGATNEKLFF,TGTGCCAGCCATTGGACAGCGGGAGCAACTAATGAAAAACTGTTTTTT